The 6 T cell receptor beta chains given below trace back to one sample, sequenced in a study of blood T cells in healthy people across ages. PCR was performed a second time for roughly 7 to 11 cycles using a sample-barcoded 5' primer and a J-beta primer mix. TCRdb re-analysed the 5' RACE reads in MiXCR, keeping a single row per CDR3 protein. The table has roughly 680,000 distinct CDR3 sequences, 45% to 60% seen once; the top ten hold roughly 12%. Sequencing was carried out using blood. The receptor set was obtained from a woman over 75 in good health.

The sample holds a few counts of this clonotype. The rearrangement links TRBV5-1 to TRBJ1-1; 8 bases agree with TRBD1. Germline CDR1 SGHRS, CDR2 YFSETQ. CDR3 length: 16 amino acids. J was trimmed by 4 bases and V by 0 bases; bases with no gene match: 8. CDR3 region: CASSLAAGGGGTEAFF. CDR3 bases: TGCGCCAGCAGCTTGGCTGCAGGGGGCGGTGGCACTGAAGCTTTCTTT.

This clonotype was recorded only once. The CDR3 bases are TGTGCCAGCAGTACCGGGGGGGCCGGCAACTACAATGAGCAGTTCTTC. It yields the protein CASSTGGAGNYNEQFF. The chain employs TRBV6-5 and TRBJ2-1, with TRBD2 identical over 8 bases. This CDR3 is 16 amino acids long. Looked up from germline, CDR1 is MNHEY and CDR2 is SVGAGI. V shed 5 bases and J 3 bases; nucleotides not matched to a gene: 9.

This clonotype appeared a few times. The chain employs TRBV7-9 and TRBJ1-6; 7 bases are a match to TRBD1. The CDR3 sequence is 14 residues long. V lost 7 bases, J lost 6 bases, and 6 bases stayed unmatched. Germline CDR1 reads SEHNR; CDR2 reads FQNEAQ (reference sequence). CDR3 loop: CASISQGFNSPLHF. The CDR3 DNA follows: TGTGCCAGCATCTCACAGGGGTTTAATTCACCCCTCCACTTT.

This clonotype was observed at least ten times. Here the CDR3 reads CSAPSNLGASLQYF. Written as DNA, the CDR3 is TGCAGTGCTCCCTCAAACTTGGGGGCATCTTTGCAGTATTTT. The chain is built from TRBV20-1 and TRBJ2-3; D may be TRBD1 (6 bases). The CDR3 contains 14 residues. The V gene's germline CDR1 is DFQATT and CDR2 SNEGSKA (reference sequence). Trimming stripped 5 bases from V and 11 bases from J, with 23 bases between.

This clonotype was recorded at least ten times. The chain employs TRBV20-1 and TRBJ2-3; D is tentatively TRBD1 or TRBD2 (5 bases each). Germline CDR1 is DFQATT and CDR2 is SNEGSKA (reference sequence). The CDR3 has 13 amino acids. Trimming removed 3 bases from V and 5 bases from J, with 12 bases in between. CDR3 sequence reads: CSASKARGDTQYF. DNA of the CDR3: TGCAGTGCTAGTAAAGCGAGGGGAGATACGCAGTATTTT.

This clonotype came up many times. V is TRBV28 and J is TRBJ2-4; no clear D. The CDR3 is made up of 14 amino acids. Trimming cost V 6 bases and J 4 bases, with 13 bases left between them. Germline assignment: CDR1 MDHEN and CDR2 SYDVKM. CDR3 protein: CASRKATVKNIQYF. DNA for the CDR3: TGTGCCAGCAGGAAAGCGACTGTAAAAAACATTCAGTACTTC.